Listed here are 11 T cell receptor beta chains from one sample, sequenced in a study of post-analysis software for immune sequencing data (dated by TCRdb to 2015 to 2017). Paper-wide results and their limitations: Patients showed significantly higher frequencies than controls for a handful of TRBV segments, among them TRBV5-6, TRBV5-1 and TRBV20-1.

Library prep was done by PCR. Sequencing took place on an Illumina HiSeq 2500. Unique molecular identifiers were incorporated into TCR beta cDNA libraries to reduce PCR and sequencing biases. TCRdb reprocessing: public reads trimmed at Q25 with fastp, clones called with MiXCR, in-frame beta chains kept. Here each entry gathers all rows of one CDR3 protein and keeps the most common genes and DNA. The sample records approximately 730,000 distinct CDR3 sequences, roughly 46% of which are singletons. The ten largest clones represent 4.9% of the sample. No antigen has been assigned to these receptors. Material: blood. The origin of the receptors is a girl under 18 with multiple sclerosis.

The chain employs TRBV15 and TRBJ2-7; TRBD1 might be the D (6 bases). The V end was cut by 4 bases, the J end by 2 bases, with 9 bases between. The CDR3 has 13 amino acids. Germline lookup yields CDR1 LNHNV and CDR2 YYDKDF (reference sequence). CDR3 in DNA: TGTGCCACCAGCATGGACAGAGCCTACGAGCAGTACTTC. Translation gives CATSMDRAYEQYF.

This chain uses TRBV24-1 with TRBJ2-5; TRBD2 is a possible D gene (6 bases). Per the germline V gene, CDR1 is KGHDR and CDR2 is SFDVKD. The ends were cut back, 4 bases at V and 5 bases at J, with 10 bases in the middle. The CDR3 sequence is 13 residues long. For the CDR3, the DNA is TGTGCCACCAGTGACGGGGGAGTGGAGACCCAGTACTTC. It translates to CATSDGGVETQYF.

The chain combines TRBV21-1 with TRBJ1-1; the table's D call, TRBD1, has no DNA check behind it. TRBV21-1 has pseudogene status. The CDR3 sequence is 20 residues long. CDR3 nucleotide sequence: TGTGCCAGCAGCATTACTCCGGGACAGACTACTATTACAACTGTAACTGAAGCTTTCTTT. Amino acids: CASSITPGQTTITTVTEAFF.

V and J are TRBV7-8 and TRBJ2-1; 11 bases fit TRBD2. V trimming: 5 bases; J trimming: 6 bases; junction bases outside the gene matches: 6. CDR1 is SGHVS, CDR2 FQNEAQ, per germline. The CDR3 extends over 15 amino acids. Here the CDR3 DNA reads TGTGCCAGCAGCGCGCGACTAGCGGGGTTCAATGAGCAGTTCTTC. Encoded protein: CASSARLAGFNEQFF.

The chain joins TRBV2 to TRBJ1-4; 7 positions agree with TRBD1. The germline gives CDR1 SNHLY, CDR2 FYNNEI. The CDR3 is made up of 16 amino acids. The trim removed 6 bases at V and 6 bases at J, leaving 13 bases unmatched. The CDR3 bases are TGTGCCAGCAGCACCGGCGGGGAGGGGGCAGATGAAAAACTGTTTTTT. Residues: CASSTGGEGADEKLFF.

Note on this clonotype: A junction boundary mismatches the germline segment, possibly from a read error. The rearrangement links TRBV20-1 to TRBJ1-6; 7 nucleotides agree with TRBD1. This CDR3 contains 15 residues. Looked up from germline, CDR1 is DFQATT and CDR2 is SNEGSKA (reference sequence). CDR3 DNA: TGCAATGCTAGAGATTTTGAGACAGGGAGTTCACCCCTCCACTTT. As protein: CNARDFETGSSPLHF.

The CDR3: CSASGTSDNEQFF. The CDR3 bases are TGCAGTGCTAGTGGGACTAGCGACAATGAGCAGTTCTTC. The chain combines TRBV20-1 with TRBJ2-1; 10 positions agree with TRBD2. Germline CDR1 and CDR2: DFQATT and SNEGSKA (reference sequence). V dropped 3 bases and J dropped 5; count of bases not matched to a gene: 1. The CDR3 consists of 13 residues.

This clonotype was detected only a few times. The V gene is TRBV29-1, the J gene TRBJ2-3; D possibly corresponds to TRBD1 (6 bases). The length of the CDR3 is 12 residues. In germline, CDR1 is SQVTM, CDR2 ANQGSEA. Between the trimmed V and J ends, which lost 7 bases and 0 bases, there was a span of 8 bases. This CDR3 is CSGDTSTDTQYF. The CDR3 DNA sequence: TGCAGCGGGGACACTAGCACAGATACGCAGTATTTT.

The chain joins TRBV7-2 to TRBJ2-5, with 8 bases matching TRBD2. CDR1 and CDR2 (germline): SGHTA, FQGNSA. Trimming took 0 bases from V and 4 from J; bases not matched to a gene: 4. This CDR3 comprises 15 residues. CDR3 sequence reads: CASSLAREGRETQYF. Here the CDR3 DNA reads TGTGCCAGCAGCTTAGCCCGGGAGGGCAGAGAGACCCAGTACTTC.

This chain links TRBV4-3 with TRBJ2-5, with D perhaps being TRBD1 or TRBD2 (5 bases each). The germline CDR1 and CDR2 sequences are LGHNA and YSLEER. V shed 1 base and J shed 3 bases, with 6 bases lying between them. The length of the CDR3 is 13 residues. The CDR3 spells CASSQVGEETQYF. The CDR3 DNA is TGCGCCAGCAGCCAAGTGGGGGAAGAGACCCAGTACTTC.

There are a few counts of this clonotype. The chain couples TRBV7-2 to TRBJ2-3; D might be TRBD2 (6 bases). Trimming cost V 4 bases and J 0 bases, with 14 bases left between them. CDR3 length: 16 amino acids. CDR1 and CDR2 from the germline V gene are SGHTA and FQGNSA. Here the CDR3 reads CASSWGVRTSTDTQYF. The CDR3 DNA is TGTGCCAGCAGCTGGGGGGTCCGGACTAGCACAGATACGCAGTATTTT.